This T cell receptor (beta chain) was captured in a study of technical replicates of blood from a handful of donors. Profiling relied on immunoSEQ multiplex PCR, and the TCRdb table lists in-frame clones only, not all of them. The sample includes about 78,000 clones, 85% to 95% of them seen just once. The CDR3 has 13 residues. The V gene's germline CDR1 is MNHEY and CDR2 SMNVEV (reference sequence). A remark on this clone: Germline is not matched at one junction end, which may reflect a read error.

The sample comprised T cells isolated from PBMCs. This receptor was obtained from a human donor in good health. V gene TRBV27 combines with J gene TRBJ2-7; 10 nucleotides match TRBD2. In nucleotides, the CDR3 is TGTGCCAGCAGTGTGGGGCGGCTAGCGGGAGCGTTCTTC. It yields the protein CASSVGRLAGAFF.